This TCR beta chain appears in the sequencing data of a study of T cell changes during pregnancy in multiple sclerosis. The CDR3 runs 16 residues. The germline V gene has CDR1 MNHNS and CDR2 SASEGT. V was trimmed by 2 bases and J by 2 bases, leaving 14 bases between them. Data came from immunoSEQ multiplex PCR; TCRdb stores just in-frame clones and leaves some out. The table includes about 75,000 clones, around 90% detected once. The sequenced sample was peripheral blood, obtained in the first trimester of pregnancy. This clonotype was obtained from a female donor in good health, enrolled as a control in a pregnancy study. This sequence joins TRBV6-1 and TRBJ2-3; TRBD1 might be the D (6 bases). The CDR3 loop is CASSETTGYLTDTQYF. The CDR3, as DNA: TGTGCCAGCAGTGAAACGACAGGTTATCTCACAGATACGCAGTATTTT.